Below, one T cell receptor beta chain is given with its context. Its specificity is not known. Healthy donors had no documented immune events, such as infections, while sampled. The data are from a study of identifying expanded T cells in peripheral blood. Overall study findings and caveats: About 1.2 clones differed between technical replicates, versus approximately 17 and 20 over time. Clone count variance between roughly 2-week samples rose with total template count.

From germline, CDR1 is MDHEN and CDR2 SYDVKM. The CDR3 length is 14 residues. Trimming removed 3 bases from V and 1 base from J, with 9 bases in between. Measured with immunoSEQ multiplex PCR; TCRdb has only the in-frame clones, and not every one. Among some 93,000 clones listed, 85% to 90% were seen once. The specimen sequenced was blood. This sequence was found in a person aged 18 to 75 in good health. The V gene is TRBV28, the J gene TRBJ1-1; TRBD1 is a possible D gene (5 bases). The CDR3 reads CASSLGLKNTEAFF. The CDR3 nucleotides read TGTGCCAGCAGTTTGGGGCTCAAGAACACTGAAGCTTTCTTT.